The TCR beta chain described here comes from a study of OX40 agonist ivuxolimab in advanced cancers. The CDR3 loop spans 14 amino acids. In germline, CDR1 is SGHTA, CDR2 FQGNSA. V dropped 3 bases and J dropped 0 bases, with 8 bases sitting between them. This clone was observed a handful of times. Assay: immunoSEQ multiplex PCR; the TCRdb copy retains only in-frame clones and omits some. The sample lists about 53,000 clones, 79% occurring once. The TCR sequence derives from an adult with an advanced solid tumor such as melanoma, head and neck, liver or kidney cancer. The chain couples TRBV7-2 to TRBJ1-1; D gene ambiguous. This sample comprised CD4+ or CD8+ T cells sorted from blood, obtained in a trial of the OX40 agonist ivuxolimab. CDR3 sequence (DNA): TGTGCCAGCAGCTTTCATCAGATGAACACTGAAGCTTTCTTT. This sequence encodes CASSFHQMNTEAFF. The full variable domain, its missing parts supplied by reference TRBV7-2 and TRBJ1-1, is GAGVSQSPSNKVTEKGKDVELRCDPISGHTALYWYRQSLGQGLEFLIYFQGNSAPDKSGLPSDRFSAERTGGSVSTLTIQRTQQEDSAVYLCASSFHQMNTEAFFGQGTRLTVV.